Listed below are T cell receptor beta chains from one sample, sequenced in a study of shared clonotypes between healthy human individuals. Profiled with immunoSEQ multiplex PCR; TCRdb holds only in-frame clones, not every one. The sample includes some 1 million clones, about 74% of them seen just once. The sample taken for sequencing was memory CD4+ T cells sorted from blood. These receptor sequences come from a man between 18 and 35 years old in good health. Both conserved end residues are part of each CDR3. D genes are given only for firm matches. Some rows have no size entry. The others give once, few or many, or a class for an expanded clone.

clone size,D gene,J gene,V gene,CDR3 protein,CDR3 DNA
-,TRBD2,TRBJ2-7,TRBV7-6,CASSLGASGVYEQYF,TGTGCCAGCAGCTTAGGGGCTAGCGGGGTATACGAGCAGTACTTC
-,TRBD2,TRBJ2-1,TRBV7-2,CASSSRTSLVFF,TGTGCCAGCAGCTCCCGGACTAGTTTGGTGTTCTTC
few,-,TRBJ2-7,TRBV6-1,CASSGQTRTNEQYF,TGTGCCAGCAGTGGGCAGACGAGAACCAACGAGCAGTACTTC
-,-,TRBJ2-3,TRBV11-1,CASSLARGTDTQYF,TGTGCCAGCAGCTTAGCCAGAGGCACAGATACGCAGTATTTT
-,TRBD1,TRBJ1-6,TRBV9,CASSVATGGHNSPLHF,TGTGCCAGCAGCGTAGCTACAGGGGGACATAATTCACCCCTCCACTTT
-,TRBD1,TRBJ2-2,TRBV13,CASSFGTGKTGELFF,TGTGCCAGCAGCTTCGGGACAGGGAAGACCGGGGAGCTGTTTTTT
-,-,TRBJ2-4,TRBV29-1,CSGGVGAKNIQYF,TGCAGCGGAGGGGTAGGAGCCAAAAACATTCAGTACTTC
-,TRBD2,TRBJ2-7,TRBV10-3,CAISSGASGRYEQYF,TGTGCCATCAGTTCCGGGGCTAGCGGGAGGTACGAGCAGTACTTC
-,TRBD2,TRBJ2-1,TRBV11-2,CASRNPGLAGANEQFF,TGTGCCAGCAGAAACCCGGGACTAGCGGGAGCCAATGAGCAGTTCTTC
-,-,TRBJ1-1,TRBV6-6,CASSAHMNTEAFF,TGTGCCAGCAGCGCACATATGAACACTGAAGCTTTCTTT
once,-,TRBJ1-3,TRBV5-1,CASTSGGTGNTIYF,TGCGCCAGCACCTCCGGAGGGACTGGAAACACCATATATTTT
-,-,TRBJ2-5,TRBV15,CATSRDMGSGQETQYF,TGTGCCACCAGCAGAGATATGGGTAGTGGCCAAGAGACCCAGTACTTC
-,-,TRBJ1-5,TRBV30,CAWRPRGDNQPQHF,TGTGCCTGGAGGCCCAGGGGAGACAATCAGCCCCAGCATTTT
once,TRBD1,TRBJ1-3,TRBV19,CASRGQGASPYF,TGTGCCAGTAGAGGACAGGGGGCCTCCCCATATTTT
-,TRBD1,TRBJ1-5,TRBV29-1,CSVVDRGGQPQHF,TGCAGCGTTGTAGACAGGGGAGGTCAGCCCCAGCATTTT
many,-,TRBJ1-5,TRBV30,CAWSVQGNQPQHF,TGTGCCTGGAGTGTACAGGGCAATCAGCCCCAGCATTTT
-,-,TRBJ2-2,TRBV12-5,CASGWQDTGELFF,TGTGCTAGTGGGTGGCAGGACACCGGGGAGCTGTTTTTT
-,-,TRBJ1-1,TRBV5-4,CASSLSGGGHTEAFF,TGTGCCAGCAGCTTGAGTGGAGGGGGGCACACTGAAGCTTTCTTT
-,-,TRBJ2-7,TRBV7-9,CASSAPWSSYEQYF,TGTGCCAGCAGCGCCCCTTGGAGCTCCTACGAGCAGTACTTC
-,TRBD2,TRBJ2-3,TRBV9,CASSDSGRRTDTQYF,TGTGCCAGCTCCGATAGCGGGAGACGGACAGATACGCAGTATTTT
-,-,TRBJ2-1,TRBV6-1,CASSDLGPSPYNEQFF,TGTGCCAGCAGTGATCTGGGCCCATCACCCTACAATGAGCAGTTCTTC
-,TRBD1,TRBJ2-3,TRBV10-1,CASRRGTGDTDTQYF,TGCGCCAGCAGAAGAGGGACAGGAGACACAGATACGCAGTATTTT
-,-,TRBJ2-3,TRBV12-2,CASRRTSGGPCTDTQYF,TGTGCAAGTCGACGGACTAGCGGGGGCCCCTGCACAGATACGCAGTATTTT
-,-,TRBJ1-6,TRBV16,CASSRERLMSSYNSPLHF,TGTGCCAGCAGCCGCGAGAGACTTATGAGCTCCTATAATTCACCCCTCCACTTT
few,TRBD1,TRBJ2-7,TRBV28,CASSLYSDRAGEQYF,TGTGCCAGCAGTTTATACTCGGACAGGGCAGGCGAGCAGTACTTC
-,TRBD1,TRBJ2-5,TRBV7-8,CASSPGFGTGVGETQYF,TGTGCCAGCAGCCCCGGATTCGGGACAGGGGTCGGAGAGACCCAGTACTTC
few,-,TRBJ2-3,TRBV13,CASSLRATDTQYF,TGTGCCAGCAGCTTGAGGGCCACAGATACGCAGTATTTT
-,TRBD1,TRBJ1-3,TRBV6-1,CASRRTGSGNTIYF,TGTGCCAGCAGGAGGACAGGGTCTGGAAACACCATATATTTT
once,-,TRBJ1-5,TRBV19,CASSPYPGGNSNQPQHF,TGTGCCAGTAGTCCCTACCCGGGGGGAAATAGCAATCAGCCCCAGCATTTT
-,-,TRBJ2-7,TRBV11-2,CASSLDRGGEQYF,TGTGCCAGCAGCTTAGACCGGGGTGGGGAGCAGTACTTC
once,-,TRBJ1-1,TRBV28,CASSFSRTPRKVF,TGTGCCAGCAGTTTTTCGAGGACCCCGAGGAAGGTCTTT
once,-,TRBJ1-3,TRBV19,CASSEVLDGSSGNTIYF,TGTGCCAGTAGTGAAGTCTTGGACGGTTCCTCTGGAAACACCATATATTTT
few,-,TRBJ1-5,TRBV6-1,CASSERWNQPQHF,TGTGCCAGCAGTGAACGTTGGAATCAGCCCCAGCATTTT
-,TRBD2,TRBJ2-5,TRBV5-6,CASSLWTSGRETQYF,TGTGCCAGCAGCTTGTGGACTAGCGGGAGGGAGACCCAGTACTTC
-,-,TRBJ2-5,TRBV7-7,CASSLVQAGGMETQYF,TGTGCTAGCAGCTTAGTACAGGCGGGTGGCATGGAGACCCAGTACTTC
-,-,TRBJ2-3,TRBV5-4,CASSLGLAENTQYF,TGTGCCAGCAGCTTAGGGCTAGCTGAGAACACGCAGTATTTT
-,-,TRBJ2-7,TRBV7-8,CASSVKAYREQYF,TGTGCCAGCAGCGTAAAGGCCTACCGGGAGCAGTACTTC
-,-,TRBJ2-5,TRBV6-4,CASSAAGQETQYF,TGTGCCAGCAGCGCCGCCGGACAAGAGACCCAGTACTTC
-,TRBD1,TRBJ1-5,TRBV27,CASSFEGAGNQPQHF,TGTGCCAGCAGTTTTGAGGGGGCTGGCAATCAGCCCCAGCATTTT
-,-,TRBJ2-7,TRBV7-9,CASGRNGYEQYF,TGTGCCAGCGGCCGAAACGGATACGAGCAGTACTTC
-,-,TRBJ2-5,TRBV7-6,CASSPSGQLQETQYF,TGTGCCAGCAGCCCCTCAGGACAGCTCCAAGAGACCCAGTACTTC